This T cell receptor (beta chain) was recorded in a study of identical twins. Whole-study results and caveats: The same donors were not followed; conclusions instead depended on cross-sectional statistical analysis.

To note about this clonotype: Antigen specificity is unknown.

TCRdb reanalysed the 5' RACE reads using MiXCR and keeps one entry per CDR3 protein. Altogether some 690,000 distinct CDR3 sequences are present, 21% being singletons, with the ten largest covering roughly 4.3%. These data are also associated with another study on T cells expressing NK-cell markers. From that second work: NKG2C+ dominant clonotypes from 6 or 7 donors made up about 1.0-7.5% of CD8+ T cells. Also leading the CD3+CD56-NKG2C+ fraction in a few donors were these clonotypes.

The clonotype originates from a woman in her late teens or twenties in good health. Sequencing input: PBMCs.

This CDR3 reads CASSLAMGISYNEQFF. The CDR3 coding sequence is TGCGCCAGCAGCTTGGCGATGGGGATCTCCTACAATGAGCAGTTCTTC. This chain uses TRBV5-1 with TRBJ2-1; D is unresolved. The germline V gene encodes CDR1 SGHRS and CDR2 YFSETQ. V lost 0 bases and J lost 0, with 10 bases in between. This CDR3 has 16 amino acids.